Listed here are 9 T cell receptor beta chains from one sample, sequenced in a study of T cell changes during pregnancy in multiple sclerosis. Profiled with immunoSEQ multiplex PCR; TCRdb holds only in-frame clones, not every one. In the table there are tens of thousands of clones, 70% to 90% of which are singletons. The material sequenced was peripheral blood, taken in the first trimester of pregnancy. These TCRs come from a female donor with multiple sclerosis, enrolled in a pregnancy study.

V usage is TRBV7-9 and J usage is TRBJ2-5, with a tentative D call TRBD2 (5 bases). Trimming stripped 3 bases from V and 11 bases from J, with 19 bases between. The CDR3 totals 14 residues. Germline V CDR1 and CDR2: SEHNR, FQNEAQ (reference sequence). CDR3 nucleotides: TGTGCCAGCAGCTTGGATGAGACTACTAAAAGGCAGTACTTC. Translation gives CASSLDETTKRQYF.

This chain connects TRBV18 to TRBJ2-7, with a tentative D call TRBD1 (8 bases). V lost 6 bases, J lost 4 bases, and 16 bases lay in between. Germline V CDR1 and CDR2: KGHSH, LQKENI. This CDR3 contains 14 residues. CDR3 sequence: CASSLEQGGYEQYF. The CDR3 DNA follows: TGTGCCAGCTCCCTCGAACAGGGGGGGTACGAGCAGTACTTC.

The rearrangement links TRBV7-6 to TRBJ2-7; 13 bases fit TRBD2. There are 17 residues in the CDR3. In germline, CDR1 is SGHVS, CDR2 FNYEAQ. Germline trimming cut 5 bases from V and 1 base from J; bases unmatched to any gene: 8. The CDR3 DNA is TGTGCCAGCAGCCTGACGACTAGCGGGAGGCTATCCTACGAGCAGTACTTC. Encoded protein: CASSLTTSGRLSYEQYF.

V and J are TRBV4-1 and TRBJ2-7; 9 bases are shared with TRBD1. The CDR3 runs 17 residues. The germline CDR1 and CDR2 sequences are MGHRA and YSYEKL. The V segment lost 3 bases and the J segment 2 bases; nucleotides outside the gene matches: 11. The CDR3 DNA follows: TGCGCCAGCAGCCAGTCAATCCCACAGGGGGCCCCCTACGAGCAGTACTTC. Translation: CASSQSIPQGAPYEQYF.

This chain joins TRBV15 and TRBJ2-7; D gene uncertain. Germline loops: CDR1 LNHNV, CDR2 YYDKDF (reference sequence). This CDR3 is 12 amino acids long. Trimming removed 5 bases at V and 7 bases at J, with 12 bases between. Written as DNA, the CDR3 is TGTGCCACCAGCTCCCCCATCGGGGAGCAGTACTTC. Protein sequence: CATSSPIGEQYF.

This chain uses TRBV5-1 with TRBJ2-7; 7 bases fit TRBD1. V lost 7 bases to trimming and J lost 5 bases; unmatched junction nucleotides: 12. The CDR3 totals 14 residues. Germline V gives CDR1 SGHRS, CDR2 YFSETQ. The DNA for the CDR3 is TGCGCCAGCTCTCTACAGGGGTTGTTGAACGAGCAGTACTTC. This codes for CASSLQGLLNEQYF.

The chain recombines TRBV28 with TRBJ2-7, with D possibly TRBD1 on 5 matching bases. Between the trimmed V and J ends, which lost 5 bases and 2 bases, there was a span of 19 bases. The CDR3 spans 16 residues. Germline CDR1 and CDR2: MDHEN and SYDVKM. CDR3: CASSAPGHPLAYEQYF. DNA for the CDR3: TGTGCCAGCAGTGCCCCCGGACACCCTCTAGCCTACGAGCAGTACTTC.

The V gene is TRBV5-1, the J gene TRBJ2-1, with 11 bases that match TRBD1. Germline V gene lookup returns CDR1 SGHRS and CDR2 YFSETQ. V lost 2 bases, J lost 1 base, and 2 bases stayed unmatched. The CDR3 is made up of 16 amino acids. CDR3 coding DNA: TGCGCCAGCAGCTTAGGGGACAGGGGGTCCTACAATGAGCAGTTCTTC. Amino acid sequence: CASSLGDRGSYNEQFF.

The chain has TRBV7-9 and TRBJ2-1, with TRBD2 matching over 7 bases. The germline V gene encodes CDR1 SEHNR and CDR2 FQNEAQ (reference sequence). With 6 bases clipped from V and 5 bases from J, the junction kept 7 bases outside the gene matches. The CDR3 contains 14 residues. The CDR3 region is CASRRGGLDNEQFF. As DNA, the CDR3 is TGTGCCAGCAGGCGGGGAGGGCTCGACAATGAGCAGTTCTTC.